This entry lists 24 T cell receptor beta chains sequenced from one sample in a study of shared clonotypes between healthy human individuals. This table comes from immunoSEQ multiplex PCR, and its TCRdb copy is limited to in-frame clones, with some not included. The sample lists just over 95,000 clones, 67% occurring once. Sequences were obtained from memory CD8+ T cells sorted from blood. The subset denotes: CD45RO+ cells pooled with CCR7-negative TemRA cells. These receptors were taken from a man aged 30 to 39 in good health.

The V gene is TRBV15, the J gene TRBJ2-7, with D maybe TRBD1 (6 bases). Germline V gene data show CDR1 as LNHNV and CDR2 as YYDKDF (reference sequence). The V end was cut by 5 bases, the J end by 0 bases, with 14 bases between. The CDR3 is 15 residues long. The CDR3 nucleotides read TGTGCCACCAGCCGAAGACGGGACACCTCCTACGAGCAGTACTTC. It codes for CATSRRRDTSYEQYF.

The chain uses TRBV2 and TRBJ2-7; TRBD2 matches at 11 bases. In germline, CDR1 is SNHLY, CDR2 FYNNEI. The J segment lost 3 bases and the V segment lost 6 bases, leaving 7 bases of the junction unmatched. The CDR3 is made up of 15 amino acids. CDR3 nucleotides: TGTGCCAGCAGCGATACTAGCGGGAGTCTCTACGAGCAGTACTTC. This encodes CASSDTSGSLYEQYF.

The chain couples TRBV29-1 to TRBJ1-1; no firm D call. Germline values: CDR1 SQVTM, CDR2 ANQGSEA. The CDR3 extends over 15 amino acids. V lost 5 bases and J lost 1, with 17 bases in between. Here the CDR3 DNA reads TGCAGCGTTAGATCGGGCAGAAGATCGAACACTGAAGCTTTCTTT. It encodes CSVRSGRRSNTEAFF.

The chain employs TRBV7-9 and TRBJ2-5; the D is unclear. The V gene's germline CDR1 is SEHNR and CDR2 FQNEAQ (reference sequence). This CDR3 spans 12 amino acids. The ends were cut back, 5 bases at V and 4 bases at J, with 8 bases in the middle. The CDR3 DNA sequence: TGTGCCAGCAGCCCGTTTTTAGAGACCCAGTACTTC. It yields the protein CASSPFLETQYF.

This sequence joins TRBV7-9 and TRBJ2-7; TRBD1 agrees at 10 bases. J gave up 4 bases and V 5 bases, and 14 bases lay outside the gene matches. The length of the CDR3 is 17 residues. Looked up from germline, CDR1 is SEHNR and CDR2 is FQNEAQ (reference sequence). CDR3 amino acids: CASSQEVGDRGWYEQYF. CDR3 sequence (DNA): TGTGCCAGCAGCCAAGAGGTGGGGGACAGGGGATGGTACGAGCAGTACTTC.

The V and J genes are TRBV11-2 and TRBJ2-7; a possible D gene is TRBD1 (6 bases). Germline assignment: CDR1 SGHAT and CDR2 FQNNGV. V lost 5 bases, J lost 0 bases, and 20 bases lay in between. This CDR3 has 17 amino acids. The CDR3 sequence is CASSRITGTRSSYEQYF. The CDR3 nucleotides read TGTGCCAGCAGCCGAATCACCGGGACAAGGAGCTCCTACGAGCAGTACTTC.

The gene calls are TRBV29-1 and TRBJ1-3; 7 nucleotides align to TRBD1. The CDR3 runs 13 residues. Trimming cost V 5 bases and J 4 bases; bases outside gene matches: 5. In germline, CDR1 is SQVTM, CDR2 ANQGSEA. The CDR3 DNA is TGCAGCGTTTGGGGACAGTCAGGAAACACCATATATTTT. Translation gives CSVWGQSGNTIYF.

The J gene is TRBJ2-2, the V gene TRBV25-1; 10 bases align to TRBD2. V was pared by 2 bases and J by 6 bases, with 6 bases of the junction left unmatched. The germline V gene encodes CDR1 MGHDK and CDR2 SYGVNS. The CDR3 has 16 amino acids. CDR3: CASSEQGLAGAGELFF. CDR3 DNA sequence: TGTGCCAGCAGTGAACAGGGCCTAGCGGGAGCCGGGGAGCTGTTTTTT.

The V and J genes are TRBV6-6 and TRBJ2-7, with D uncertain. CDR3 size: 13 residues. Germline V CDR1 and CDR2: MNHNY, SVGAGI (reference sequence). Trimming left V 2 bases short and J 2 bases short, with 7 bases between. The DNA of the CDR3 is TGTGCCAGCAGTTACGCAACCACCTACGAGCAGTACTTC. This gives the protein CASSYATTYEQYF.

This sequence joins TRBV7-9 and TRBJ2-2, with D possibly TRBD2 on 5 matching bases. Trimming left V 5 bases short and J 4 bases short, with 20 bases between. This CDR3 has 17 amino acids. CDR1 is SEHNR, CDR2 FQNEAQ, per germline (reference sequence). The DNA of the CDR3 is TGTGCCAGCAGCCCGACCTCGGCAGACTATTCCACCGGGGAGCTGTTTTTT. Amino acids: CASSPTSADYSTGELFF.

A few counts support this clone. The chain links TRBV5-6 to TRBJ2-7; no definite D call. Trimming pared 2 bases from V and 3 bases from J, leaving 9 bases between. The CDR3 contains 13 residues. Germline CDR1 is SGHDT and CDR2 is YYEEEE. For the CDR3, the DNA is TGTGCCAGCAGCTTAGCACATCGCTACGAGCAGTACTTC. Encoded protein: CASSLAHRYEQYF.

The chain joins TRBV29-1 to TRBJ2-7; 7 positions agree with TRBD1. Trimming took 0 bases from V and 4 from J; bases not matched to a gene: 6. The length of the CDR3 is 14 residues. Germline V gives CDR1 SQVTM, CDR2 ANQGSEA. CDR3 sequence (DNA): TGCAGCGTTGAAGAGCAGGGGGTCGGGTACGAGCAGTACTTC. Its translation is CSVEEQGVGYEQYF.

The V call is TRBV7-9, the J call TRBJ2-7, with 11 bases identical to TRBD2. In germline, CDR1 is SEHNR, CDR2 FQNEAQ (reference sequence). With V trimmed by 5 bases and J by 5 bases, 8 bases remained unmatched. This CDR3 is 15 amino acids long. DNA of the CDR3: TGTGCCAGCAGCCGAACTAGCGGGGGTCAGGACGAGCAGTACTTC. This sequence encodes CASSRTSGGQDEQYF.

CDR3 region: CASSQTGAGANVLTF. The DNA of the CDR3 is TGTGCCAGCAGCCAAACAGGGGCTGGGGCCAACGTCCTGACTTTC. The V call is TRBV7-9, the J call TRBJ2-6, with 7 bases fitting TRBD1. Unmatched junction bases numbered 3, after V lost 5 bases and J lost 2 bases. The CDR3 spans 15 residues. Germline V gives CDR1 SEHNR, CDR2 FQNEAQ (reference sequence).

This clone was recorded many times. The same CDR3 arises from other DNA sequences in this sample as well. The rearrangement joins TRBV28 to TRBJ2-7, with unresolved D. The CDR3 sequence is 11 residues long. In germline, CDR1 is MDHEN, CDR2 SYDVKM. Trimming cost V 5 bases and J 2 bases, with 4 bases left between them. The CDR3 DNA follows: TGTGCCAGCAGTACTACCTACGAGCAGTACTTC. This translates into CASSTTYEQYF.

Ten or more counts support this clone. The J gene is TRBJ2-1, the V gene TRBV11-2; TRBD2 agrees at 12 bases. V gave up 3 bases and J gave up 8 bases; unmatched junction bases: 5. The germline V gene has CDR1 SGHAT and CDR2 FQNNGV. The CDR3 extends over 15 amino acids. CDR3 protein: CASSFSSGRADEQFF. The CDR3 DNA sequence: TGTGCCAGCAGCTTCTCTAGCGGGAGGGCCGATGAGCAGTTCTTC.

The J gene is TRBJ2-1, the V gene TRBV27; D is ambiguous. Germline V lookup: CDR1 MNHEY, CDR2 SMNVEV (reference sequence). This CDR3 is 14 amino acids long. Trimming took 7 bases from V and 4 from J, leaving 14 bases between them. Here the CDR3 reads CASNSQLGYNEQFF. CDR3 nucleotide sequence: TGTGCCAGCAACTCTCAATTAGGATACAATGAGCAGTTCTTC.

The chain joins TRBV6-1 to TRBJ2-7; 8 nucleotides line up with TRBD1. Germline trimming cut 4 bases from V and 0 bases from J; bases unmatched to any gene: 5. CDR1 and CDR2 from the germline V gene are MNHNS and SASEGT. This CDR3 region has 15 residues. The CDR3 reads CASSVDRGSSYEQYF. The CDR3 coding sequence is TGTGCCAGCAGTGTAGACAGGGGTAGCTCCTACGAGCAGTACTTC.

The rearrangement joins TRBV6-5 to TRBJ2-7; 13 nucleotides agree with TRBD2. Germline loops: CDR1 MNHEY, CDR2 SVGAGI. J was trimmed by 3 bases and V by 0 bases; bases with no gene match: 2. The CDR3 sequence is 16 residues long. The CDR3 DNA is TGTGCCAGCAGTTACTCCCGGACTAGCGGGAGCTACGAGCAGTACTTC. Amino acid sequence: CASSYSRTSGSYEQYF.

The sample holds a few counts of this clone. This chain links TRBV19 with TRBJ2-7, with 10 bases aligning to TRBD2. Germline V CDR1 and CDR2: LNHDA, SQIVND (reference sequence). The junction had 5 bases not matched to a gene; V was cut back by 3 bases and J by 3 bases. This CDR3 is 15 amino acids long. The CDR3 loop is CASSIRPSGSYEQYF. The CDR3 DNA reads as TGTGCCAGTAGTATTCGGCCTAGCGGGAGCTACGAGCAGTACTTC.

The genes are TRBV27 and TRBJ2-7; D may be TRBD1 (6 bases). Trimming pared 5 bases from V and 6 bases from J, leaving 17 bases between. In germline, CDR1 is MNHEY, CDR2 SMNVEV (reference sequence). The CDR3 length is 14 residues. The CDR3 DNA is TGTGCCAGCAGTAAAACAGGGCCTGTCTCCGAGCAGTACTTC. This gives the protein CASSKTGPVSEQYF.

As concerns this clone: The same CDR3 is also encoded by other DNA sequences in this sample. CDR3 in amino acids: CASSLLGSDEKLFF. CDR3 DNA: TGTGCCAGCAGTTTACTTGGTTCAGATGAAAAACTGTTTTTT. The V call is TRBV27, the J call TRBJ1-4; D gene unclear. Per the germline V gene, CDR1 is MNHEY and CDR2 is SMNVEV (reference sequence). Deletions cut 2 bases from V and 6 bases from J, with 10 bases between. The CDR3 has 14 amino acids.

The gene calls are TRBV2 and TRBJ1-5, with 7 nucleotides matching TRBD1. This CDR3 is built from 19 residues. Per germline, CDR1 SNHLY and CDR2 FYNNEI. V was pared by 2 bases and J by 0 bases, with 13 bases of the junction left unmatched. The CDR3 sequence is CASSEIPLTGTHSNQPQHF. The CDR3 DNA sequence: TGTGCCAGCAGTGAAATCCCTTTGACAGGGACTCATAGCAATCAGCCCCAGCATTTT. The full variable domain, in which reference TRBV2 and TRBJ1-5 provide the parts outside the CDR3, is EPEVTQTPSHQVTQMGQEVILRCVPISNHLYFYWYRQILGQKVEFLVSFYNNEISEKSEIFDDQFSVERPDGSNFTLKIRSTKLEDSAMYFCASSEIPLTGTHSNQPQHFGDGTRLSIL.

The CDR3 loop reads CASSLMGFEQYF. CDR3 bases: TGTGCCAGCAGTTTGATGGGGTTCGAGCAGTACTTC. This sequence joins TRBV28 and TRBJ2-7, with D unresolved. Trimming shortened V by 3 bases and J by 6 bases, and 9 bases separated the two germline ends. Germline CDR1 MDHEN, CDR2 SYDVKM. The CDR3 contains 12 residues.